The subject of this entry is one TCR beta chain. Its antigen is unidentified. These data belong to a study of T cells expressing NK-cell markers. Overall study: Sorted CD3+CD56+NKG2C+, CD3+CD56+NKG2C- and CD3+CD56-NKG2C+ T-cell subsets were beta-chain profiled. Out of eight donors sequenced, seven tested HCMV-seropositive and the remaining one seronegative. Findings of the study overall: Among several donors, these clonotypes also ranked first in the CD3+CD56-NKG2C+ fraction.

Germline V CDR1 and CDR2: MGHDK, SYGVNS. The CDR3 has 16 residues. Beta-chain TCR cDNA was generated via 5'RACE template switching with UMIs. TCRdb reprocessed the 5' RACE reads and stores each CDR3 protein as one record, lacking DNA. This sample's table has roughly 180,000 distinct CDR3 sequences. The chain couples TRBV25-1 to TRBJ1-1; TCRdb's D call, TRBD1, is unchecked because there is no DNA. Sequenced input: blood T cells: a sorted CD56 or NKG2C T cell subset, CD4+ or CD8+ T cells, or bulk PBMC T cells (not recorded which). The sequence was collected from a woman between 18 and 70 years old in good health. CDR3 residues: CASSEYSGRGGTEAFF.